This T cell receptor (beta chain) comes out of a study of cytomegalovirus exposure and HLA in healthy donors. At the level of the study: Genetic ancestry analysis placed 81% of the 300 to 400 donors that were genotyped in the Caucasian-associated cluster. Study-level findings and limits: The study flagged some 170 TCR beta chains as cytomegalovirus-associated. Usually a TCR sequence was rare, but some public TCRs were found in many donors.

Primers for the PCR totalled 60 Vbeta and 13 Jbeta. This table comes from immunoSEQ multiplex PCR, and its TCRdb copy is limited to in-frame clones, with some not included. In the table there are 150,000 or so clones, 60% to 80% of which are singletons. To note about this clone: Its antigen is as yet unknown.

The V gene's germline CDR1 is MNHNS and CDR2 SASEGT. CDR3 length equals 15 residues. The trim removed 10 bases at V and 4 bases at J, leaving 11 bases unmatched. This rearrangement joins TRBV6-1 to TRBJ2-1, with 9 nucleotides matching TRBD2. Input material: PBMCs. The clonotype originates from a man aged 30 to 39 in good health and CMV-seropositive. CDR3 protein: CATNTGTSLYNEQFF. CDR3 coding DNA: TGTGCCACCAACACCGGGACTAGCCTATACAATGAGCAGTTCTTC.